Listed below are T cell receptor beta chains from one sample, sequenced in a study of cytomegalovirus exposure and HLA in healthy donors. Measured with immunoSEQ multiplex PCR; TCRdb has only the in-frame clones, and not every one. Counted here are roughly 96,000 clones, roughly 74% occurring once; the ten biggest clones make up approximately 3.2%. The specimen sequenced was PBMCs. The receptors derive from a female donor in good health and CMV-seropositive. CDR3s include the opening cysteine and the closing phenylalanine or tryptophan. A D gene is named only where the DNA matches it firmly. Clone size is shown for a subset of rows, as once, few, many or a class of expanded clone.

>-|TRBJ2-7|TRBV28|-
CASSFADRAAGMGQYF
TGTGCCAGCAGTTTCGCCGACAGGGCCGCGGGGATGGGGCAGTACTTC
>-|TRBJ2-7|TRBV19|-
CASTPRRGYEQYF
TGTGCCAGTACGCCTCGGAGGGGCTACGAGCAGTACTTC
>-|TRBJ1-1|TRBV10-3|-
CAISGEGNTEAFF
TGTGCCATCTCAGGGGAAGGGAACACTGAAGCTTTCTTT
>TRBD2|TRBJ2-7|TRBV9|-
CASSEGLAGVAGEQYF
TGTGCCAGCAGTGAGGGGCTAGCGGGAGTAGCTGGTGAGCAGTACTTC
>-|TRBJ2-3|TRBV6-4|-
CASSGRLFTDTQYF
TGTGCCAGCAGTGGTCGCCTATTCACAGATACGCAGTATTTT
>-|TRBJ1-2|TRBV9|-
CASSVPREGPNYGYTF
TGTGCCAGCAGCGTTCCGAGGGAAGGTCCCAACTATGGCTACACCTTC
>TRBD1|TRBJ1-4|TRBV7-6|few
CASSFLTGYSEKLFF
TGTGCCAGCAGCTTCCTGACAGGGTATAGTGAAAAACTGTTTTTT
>-|TRBJ2-7|TRBV11-2|-
CASSLRAVGFYEQYF
TGTGCCAGCAGCTTGAGGGCGGTCGGATTTTACGAGCAGTACTTC
>TRBD2|TRBJ2-2|TRBV6-1|-
CASSALAGNTGELFF
TGTGCCAGCAGTGCACTAGCGGGGAACACCGGGGAGCTGTTTTTT
>TRBD2|TRBJ2-5|TRBV2|-
CASMGGTSGQTQYF
TGTGCCAGCATGGGGGGGACTAGCGGACAGACCCAGTACTTC
>TRBD1|TRBJ2-2|TRBV10-3|-
CAISQQGFGNTGELFF
TGTGCCATCAGTCAACAGGGGTTTGGGAACACCGGGGAGCTGTTTTTT
>-|TRBJ2-1|TRBV13|-
CASSPTTSSYNEQFF
TGTGCCAGCAGCCCCACCACGAGCTCCTACAATGAGCAGTTCTTC
>-|TRBJ1-3|TRBV4-1|-
CASSQSPFWTDFGNTIYF
TGCGCCAGCAGCCAAAGCCCCTTTTGGACAGATTTTGGAAACACCATATATTTT
>TRBD2|TRBJ2-1|TRBV7-2|few
CASSTSGLAWGEQFF
TGTGCCAGCAGCACCTCGGGACTAGCGTGGGGTGAGCAGTTCTTC
>TRBD1|TRBJ2-7|TRBV5-4|-
CASSLPTGGSYEQYF
TGTGCCAGCAGCTTGCCCACAGGGGGCTCCTACGAGCAGTACTTC
>TRBD2|TRBJ2-5|TRBV5-6|-
CASSPTSRYQETQYF
TGTGCCAGCAGCCCGACTAGCCGGTACCAAGAGACCCAGTACTTC
>TRBD1|TRBJ2-7|TRBV10-3|-
CAISDRTGTLKAYEQYF
TGTGCCATCAGCGATCGGACAGGCACGCTCAAGGCCTACGAGCAGTACTTC
>-|TRBJ1-3|TRBV7-2|-
CASSFGRDSGNTIYF
TGTGCCAGCAGCTTCGGGAGAGACTCTGGAAACACCATATATTTT
>-|TRBJ1-1|TRBV28|-
CASNPGAGMNTEAFF
TGTGCCAGCAACCCTGGGGCAGGGATGAACACTGAAGCTTTCTTT
>TRBD1|TRBJ1-5|TRBV6-6|-
CASSDRGGDQPQHF
TGTGCCAGCAGCGACAGGGGAGGGGATCAGCCCCAGCATTTT
>TRBD2|TRBJ2-4|TRBV9|-
CASSPEAGLAGNRGKNIQYF
TGTGCCAGCAGCCCAGAAGCGGGACTAGCGGGGAACCGGGGCAAAAACATTCAGTACTTC
>-|TRBJ2-7|TRBV9|-
CASSPGSGGKGEQYF
TGTGCCAGCAGCCCAGGGAGTGGGGGCAAGGGCGAGCAGTACTTC
>-|TRBJ1-6|TRBV15|-
CATSTGRENSPLHF
TGTGCCACCAGCACAGGGAGGGAGAATTCACCCCTCCACTTT
>-|TRBJ1-1|TRBV30|-
CAWREDRNTEAFF
TGTGCCTGGAGGGAAGACAGGAACACTGAAGCTTTCTTT
>-|TRBJ1-1|TRBV11-1|-
CASSLTASNTEAFF
TGTGCCAGCAGCCTGACAGCGAGCAACACTGAAGCTTTCTTT
>-|TRBJ2-5|TRBV7-2|-
CASSLEAGQETQYF
TGTGCCAGCAGCTTAGAAGCGGGTCAAGAGACCCAGTACTTC